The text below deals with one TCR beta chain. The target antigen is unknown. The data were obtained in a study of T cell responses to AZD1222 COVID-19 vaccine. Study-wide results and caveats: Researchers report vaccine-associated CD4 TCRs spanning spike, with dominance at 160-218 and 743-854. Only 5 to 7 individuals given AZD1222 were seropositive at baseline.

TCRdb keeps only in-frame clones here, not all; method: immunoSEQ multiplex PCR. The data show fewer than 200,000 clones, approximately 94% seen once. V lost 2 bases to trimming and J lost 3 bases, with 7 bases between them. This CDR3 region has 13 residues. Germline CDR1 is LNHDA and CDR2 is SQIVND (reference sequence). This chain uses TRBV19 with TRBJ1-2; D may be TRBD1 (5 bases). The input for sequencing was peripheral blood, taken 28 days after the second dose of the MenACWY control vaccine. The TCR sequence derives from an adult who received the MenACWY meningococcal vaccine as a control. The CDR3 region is CASSILGDYGYTF. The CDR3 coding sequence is TGTGCCAGTAGTATATTAGGGGACTATGGCTACACCTTC.